This TCR beta chain derives from a study of blood T cells in healthy people across ages. The study's findings and limits: Age advanced and TCR beta diversity per million T cells fell, roughly linearly.

As concerns this clonotype: Its antigen is as yet unknown. A junction end diverges from the germline sequence, so it may reflect a read error.

The germline V gene encodes CDR1 MNHEY and CDR2 SVGEGT. The CDR3 extends over 15 amino acids. Next came a second PCR, run for about 6 to 11 cycles, which used a sample-barcoded 5' primer along with a J-beta primer mix. TCRdb ran MiXCR on the 5' RACE reads and lists one entry per CDR3 protein. The sample consists of some 1,500,000 distinct CDR3 sequences, approximately 42% of them appearing once. The specimen sequenced was blood. The rearrangement links TRBV6-2 or TRBV6-3 to TRBJ1-4; TRBD1 is a possible D gene (5 bases). The sequence was obtained from a young woman in good health. CDR3 residues: CVSSYPGTTNEKLFF. The DNA for the CDR3 is TGTGTCAGCAGTTACCCAGGGACAACTAATGAAAAACTGTTTTTT.